Below, one T cell receptor beta chain is given with its context. Its antigen is not identified. The data belong to a study of CD8+CD57+ T cells in acquired aplastic anemia. Study information: Sorted CD4+ and CD8+ cells yielded DNA averaging roughly 3.3 ug.

All patients picked for sequencing had shown, by flow cytometry, an expansion of CD8+CD57+ cells. Severe acquired aplastic anemia was diagnosed in all patients. Patients were therapy-naive when their blood was sampled. The germline gives CDR1 LNHNV, CDR2 YYDKDF (reference sequence). There are 14 residues in the CDR3. Trimming took off 5 bases at V and 2 bases at J, with 12 bases between the two ends. Profiling of TCR beta VDJ combinations and CDR3 sequences used genomic DNA as template. TCRdb independently ran MiXCR on the reads; one entry per CDR3 protein. The top ten clones hold approximately 15% of a sample with about 58,000 distinct CDR3 sequences, roughly three fifths of them seen once. General study results and limits: In CD8+ cells, Simpson's diversity showed no significant difference between patients and controls.

This receptor was identified in a human donor with aplastic anemia. V and J are TRBV15 and TRBJ1-2; D is ambiguous. The sequenced sample was sorted CD4+, CD8+, or CD8+CD57+ T cells (not recorded which) from PBMCs. CDR3 nucleotides: TGTGCCACCAGCGGTCGGACGGAGAACTATGGCTACACCTTC. Translated: CATSGRTENYGYTF.